The TCR beta chain described here comes from a study of T cell responses to AZD1222 COVID-19 vaccine. Study observations and caveats: Vaccine-associated CD4 TCRs spanned spike, dominant at 160-218 and 743-854.

The CDR3 is made up of 16 amino acids. Germline trimming cut 3 bases from V and 7 bases from J; bases unmatched to any gene: 10. The germline V gene encodes CDR1 SGHNT and CDR2 YYREEE (reference sequence). This table comes from immunoSEQ multiplex PCR, and its TCRdb copy is limited to in-frame clones, with some not included. In the table there are approximately 150,000 clones, roughly 88% of which are singletons. Details on this clone: No antigen is known for it.

This sequence joins TRBV5-4 and TRBJ2-2, with 9 bases identical to TRBD1. This sample comprised peripheral blood, obtained 28 days after the second AZD1222 dose. This clonotype was obtained from an adult who received the AZD1222 COVID-19 vaccine. The CDR3 nucleotides are TGTGCCAGCAGCTCCCCAGGACAGGGGTACGGCGGGGAGCTGTTTTTT. The encoded protein is CASSSPGQGYGGELFF.